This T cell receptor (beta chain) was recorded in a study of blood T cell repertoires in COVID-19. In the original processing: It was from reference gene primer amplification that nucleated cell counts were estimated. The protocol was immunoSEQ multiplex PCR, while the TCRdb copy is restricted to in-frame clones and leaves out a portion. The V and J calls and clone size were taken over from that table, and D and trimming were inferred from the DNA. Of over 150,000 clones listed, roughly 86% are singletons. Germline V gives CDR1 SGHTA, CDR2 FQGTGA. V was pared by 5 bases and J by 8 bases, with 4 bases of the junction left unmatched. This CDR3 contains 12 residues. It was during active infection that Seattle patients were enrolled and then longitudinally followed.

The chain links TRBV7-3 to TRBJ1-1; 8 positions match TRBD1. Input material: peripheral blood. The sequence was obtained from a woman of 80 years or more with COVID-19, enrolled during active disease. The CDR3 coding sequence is TGTGCCAGCAGCCACGGACAGGGCGAAGCTTTCTTT. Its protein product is CASSHGQGEAFF.